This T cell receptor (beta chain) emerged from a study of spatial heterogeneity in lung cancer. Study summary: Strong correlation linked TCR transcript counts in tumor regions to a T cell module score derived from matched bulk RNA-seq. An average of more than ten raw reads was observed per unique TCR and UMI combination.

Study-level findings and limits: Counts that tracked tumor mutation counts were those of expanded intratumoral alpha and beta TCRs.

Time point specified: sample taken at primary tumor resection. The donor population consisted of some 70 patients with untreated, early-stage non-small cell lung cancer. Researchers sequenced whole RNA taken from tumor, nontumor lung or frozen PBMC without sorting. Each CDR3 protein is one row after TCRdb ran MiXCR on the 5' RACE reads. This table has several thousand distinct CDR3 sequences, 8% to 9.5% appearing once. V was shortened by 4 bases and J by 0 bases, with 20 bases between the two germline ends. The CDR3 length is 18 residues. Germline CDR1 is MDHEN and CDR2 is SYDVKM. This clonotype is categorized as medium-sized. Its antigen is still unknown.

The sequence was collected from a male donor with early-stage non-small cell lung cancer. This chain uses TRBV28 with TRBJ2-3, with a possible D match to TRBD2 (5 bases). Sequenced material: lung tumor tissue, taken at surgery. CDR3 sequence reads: CASSSSSEEAPSTDTQYF. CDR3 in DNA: TGTGCCAGCAGTTCTTCTTCAGAGGAGGCTCCTAGCACAGATACGCAGTATTTT.